This T cell receptor beta chain was profiled in a study of T cell responses to AZD1222 COVID-19 vaccine. Study-wide points: Spike regions recognized by vaccine-associated CD4 TCRs spanned the protein, led by 160-218 and 743-854. White British ancestry dominated among donors, who included more females, and clonal diversity was possibly underestimated.

Remarks on this clone: Antigen unknown.

The data were produced by immunoSEQ multiplex PCR, yet TCRdb's version contains in-frame clones alone and is incomplete. Of more than 110,000 clones listed, around 88% are singletons. Per the germline V gene, CDR1 is SGHTA and CDR2 is FQGNSA. V was pared by 0 bases and J by 1 base, with 3 bases between. The CDR3 runs to 14 residues. The V and J genes are TRBV7-2 and TRBJ2-2; no reliable D call. This clonotype originated in an adult in good health. The specimen comprised peripheral blood, sampled on day 0 of AZD1222 vaccination. The CDR3 region has the DNA TGTGCCAGCAGCTTAGCCGGGAACACCGGGGAGCTGTTTTTT. Translated, it gives CASSLAGNTGELFF.